These 32 T cell receptor beta chains share one sample of origin, sequenced in a study of cytotoxic CD8 clonotypes in ibrutinib-treated CLL. The assay was immunoSEQ multiplex PCR, and TCRdb's table has in-frame clones only and misses some. The repertoire holds 300,000 to 350,000 clones, with roughly 85% as singletons. Sequences were derived from PBMCs, sampled before ibrutinib treatment. The receptors here all came from a human donor with chronic lymphocytic leukemia.

V usage is TRBV11-2 and J usage is TRBJ1-1, with 10 positions matching TRBD1. The trim removed 5 bases at V and 3 bases at J, leaving 6 bases unmatched. Germline V gene lookup returns CDR1 SGHAT and CDR2 FQNNGV. This CDR3 is built from 15 residues. The CDR3 sequence: CASSAGTGAHTEAFF. The CDR3 region has the DNA TGTGCCAGCAGCGCGGGGACAGGGGCTCACACTGAAGCTTTCTTT.

The chain couples TRBV4-1 to TRBJ2-3; weak D call: TRBD1 (5 bases). Germline loops: CDR1 MGHRA, CDR2 YSYEKL. V lost 3 bases to trimming and J lost 2 bases, with 12 bases between them. The CDR3 covers 15 residues. The chain's CDR3 is CASSQGQTNTDTQYF. CDR3 nucleotide sequence: TGCGCCAGCAGCCAGGGGCAGACCAACACAGATACGCAGTATTTT.

The rearrangement joins TRBV7-9 to TRBJ2-5; the match to TRBD1 covers 8 bases. CDR1 SEHNR and CDR2 FQNEAQ come from the germline V gene (reference sequence). This CDR3 contains 13 residues. The V segment lost 5 bases and the J segment 4 bases; nucleotides outside the gene matches: 3. CDR3 protein: CASSPGTGETQYF. The CDR3 DNA sequence: TGTGCCAGCAGCCCCGGGACAGGAGAGACCCAGTACTTC.

CDR3 sequence reads: CASSVSGNSYNEQFF. Written as DNA, the CDR3 is TGTGCCAGCAGCGTTAGCGGGAACTCCTACAATGAGCAGTTCTTC. The V and J genes are TRBV9 and TRBJ2-1; 8 nucleotides align to TRBD2. Germline trimming cut 2 bases from V and 0 bases from J; bases unmatched to any gene: 1. Per the germline V gene, CDR1 is SGDLS and CDR2 is YYNGEE. This CDR3 is built from 15 residues.

This clone was counted once. The chain carries TRBV7-2 and TRBJ2-3, with TRBD2 matching over 11 bases. The V segment lost 5 bases and the J segment 1 base; nucleotides outside the gene matches: 5. Per germline, CDR1 SGHTA and CDR2 FQGNSA. There are 16 residues in the CDR3. The CDR3 loop reads CASSPQTSGGTDTQYF. CDR3 nucleotides: TGTGCCAGCAGCCCACAGACTAGCGGGGGCACAGATACGCAGTATTTT. Supplemented by reference TRBV7-2 and TRBJ2-3, the full variable domain reads GAGVSQSPSNKVTEKGKDVELRCDPISGHTALYWYRQSLGQGLEFLIYFQGNSAPDKSGLPSDRFSAERTGGSVSTLTIQRTQQEDSAVYLCASSPQTSGGTDTQYFGPGTRLTVL.

J is TRBJ1-5 and V is TRBV15; D ambiguous. The CDR3 is 14 residues long. Deletions cut 3 bases from V and 6 bases from J, with 12 bases between. Germline CDR1 reads LNHNV; CDR2 reads YYDKDF (reference sequence). The CDR3 coding sequence is TGTGCCACCAGCAGCCCCATTTACGGTCAGCCCCAGCATTTT. Translated: CATSSPIYGQPQHF.

The genes are TRBV7-8 and TRBJ1-2; TRBD1 is a possible D gene (5 bases). Germline CDR1 SGHVS, CDR2 FQNEAQ. The CDR3 covers 14 residues. V shed 4 bases and J shed 5 bases, with 14 bases lying between them. CDR3 nucleotides: TGTGCCAGCAGCTGGGGGGGTGAGGGTTATGGCTACACCTTC. Protein sequence: CASSWGGEGYGYTF.

The V gene is TRBV30, the J gene TRBJ1-4, with a possible D match to TRBD1 (5 bases). The CDR3 runs to 17 residues. The V end lost 1 base, the J end lost 0 bases, and 15 bases lay between the germline ends. In germline, CDR1 is GTSNPN, CDR2 SVGIG (reference sequence). The CDR3 sequence: CAWSGGEAAATNEKLFF. The CDR3 coding sequence is TGTGCCTGGAGTGGGGGGGAGGCTGCTGCAACTAATGAAAAACTGTTTTTT.

The chain is built from TRBV19 and TRBJ1-2, with 7 bases fitting TRBD1. Germline V lookup: CDR1 LNHDA, CDR2 SQIVND (reference sequence). The V segment lost 1 base and the J segment 8 bases; nucleotides outside the gene matches: 16. CDR3 length: 17 amino acids. The CDR3 spells CASSIVYPTGRHGGYTF. In DNA, the CDR3 is TGTGCCAGTAGTATAGTGTACCCGACAGGGAGACACGGCGGCTACACCTTC.

On this clone: A read error is likely, as this CDR3 ends without the conserved phenylalanine or tryptophan. No DNA is shown, since the ends of the CDR3 on it are uncertain; the CDR3 is the one TCRdb lists. The rearrangement joins TRBV5-6 to TRBJ2-3; the table assigns TRBD2, which was not confirmed against the DNA. The CDR3 length equals 12 residues, ends included. Germline assignment: CDR1 SGHDT and CDR2 YYEEEE. CDR3 amino acids: CASSLGLAGVLL.

V and J are TRBV7-9 and TRBJ1-2; no definite D call. The V end was cut by 1 base, the J end by 6 bases, with 9 bases between. CDR3 length equals 13 residues. The V gene's germline CDR1 is SEHNR and CDR2 FQNEAQ (reference sequence). CDR3 loop: CASSLGTRNGYTF. The CDR3 DNA follows: TGTGCCAGCAGCTTAGGGACCCGGAATGGCTACACCTTC. Full variable domain (remainder filled in from reference TRBV7-9 and TRBJ1-2): DTGVSQNPRHKITKRGQNVTFRCDPISEHNRLYWYRQTLGQGPEFLTYFQNEAQLEKSRLLSDRFSAERPKGSFSTLEIQRTEQGDSAMYLCASSLGTRNGYTFGSGTRLTVV.

This chain uses TRBV4-2 with TRBJ2-1; 11 bases map to TRBD2. The CDR3 is made up of 15 amino acids. V shed 3 bases and J 5 bases; nucleotides not matched to a gene: 3. Per the germline V gene, CDR1 is LGHNA and CDR2 is YNFKEQ. CDR3 residues: CASSQAGLADNEQFF. CDR3 coding DNA: TGTGCCAGCAGCCAGGCGGGACTAGCGGACAATGAGCAGTTCTTC.

The V gene is TRBV5-6, the J gene TRBJ2-5; 11 nucleotides match TRBD2. The J segment lost 1 base and the V segment lost 4 bases, leaving 6 bases of the junction unmatched. From germline, CDR1 is SGHDT and CDR2 YYEEEE. The CDR3 contains 16 residues. The CDR3 DNA is TGTGCCAGCAGCCGAGGGACTAGCGGATTCCAAGAGACCCAGTACTTC. This encodes CASSRGTSGFQETQYF.

The table lists this clone with a few counts. The genes are TRBV14 and TRBJ2-5; 8 positions match TRBD1. The germline CDR1 and CDR2 sequences are SGHDN and FVKESK. This CDR3 contains 16 residues. V dropped 1 base and J dropped 5; count of bases not matched to a gene: 9. CDR3 sequence: CASSQVWQGAMETQYF. The CDR3 coding sequence is TGTGCCAGCAGCCAAGTTTGGCAGGGGGCCATGGAGACCCAGTACTTC.

The gene calls are TRBV7-6 and TRBJ1-2; TRBD1 matches 9 bases. This CDR3 is 16 amino acids long. After removal of 5 bases from V and 6 bases from J, the junction contained 13 bases not matched to a gene. The germline V gene has CDR1 SGHVS and CDR2 FNYEAQ. The CDR3 spells CASSPKQGAGVNGYTF. The CDR3, as DNA: TGTGCCAGCAGCCCGAAACAGGGGGCGGGAGTGAATGGCTACACCTTC. Full variable domain (outside the CDR3, taken from reference TRBV7-6 and TRBJ1-2): GAGVSQSPRYKVTKRGQDVALRCDPISGHVSLYWYRQALGQGPEFLTYFNYEAQQDKSGLPNDRFSAERPEGSISTLTIQRTEQRDSAMYRCASSPKQGAGVNGYTFGSGTRLTVV.

In its sample, this clone was seen a few times. This rearrangement joins TRBV9 to TRBJ2-7; D remains unclear. V was trimmed by 4 bases and J by 5 bases, leaving 22 bases between them. CDR3 length equals 16 residues. In germline, CDR1 is SGDLS, CDR2 YYNGEE. This CDR3 reads CASSSLPAVGMNEQYF. CDR3 nucleotides: TGTGCCAGCAGCTCCCTCCCCGCTGTTGGTATGAACGAGCAGTACTTC.

V and J are TRBV19 and TRBJ2-3, with D perhaps TRBD1 (6 bases). V lost 3 bases and J lost 6, with 16 bases in between. The CDR3 spans 15 residues. The germline V gene has CDR1 LNHDA and CDR2 SQIVND (reference sequence). CDR3 sequence: CASSITGTTLDTQYF. The CDR3 DNA follows: TGTGCCAGTAGTATTACCGGGACAACATTGGATACGCAGTATTTT. The variable domain in full, with the rest retrieved from reference TRBV19 and TRBJ2-3, is DGGITQSPKYLFRKEGQNVTLSCEQNLNHDAMYWYRQDPGQGLRLIYYSQIVNDFQKGDIAEGYSVSREKKESFPLTVTSAQKNPTAFYLCASSITGTTLDTQYFGPGTRLTVL.

This chain connects TRBV21-1 to TRBJ1-5; the tabulated D call, TRBD1, remains unverified against the DNA. TRBV21-1 is described as a pseudogene. The CDR3 has 18 residues. The CDR3 is CASSTLSLTQGLNQPQHF. As DNA, the CDR3 is TGTGCCAGCAGCACTCTTTCCTTGACACAGGGATTGAATCAGCCCCAGCATTTT.

This clone is a singleton in its sample. The rearrangement uses TRBV30 and TRBJ2-5; 11 nucleotides align to TRBD2. Germline CDR1 GTSNPN, CDR2 SVGIG (reference sequence). Trimming took 4 bases from V and 1 from J; bases not matched to a gene: 5. The CDR3 covers 15 residues. CDR3 in amino acids: CAWTRTSGPQETQYF. For the CDR3, the DNA is TGTGCCTGGACAAGGACTAGCGGGCCCCAAGAGACCCAGTACTTC.

V gene TRBV5-8 combines with J gene TRBJ2-7, with 7 positions matching TRBD2. The J segment lost 2 bases and the V segment lost 0 bases, leaving 5 bases of the junction unmatched. Germline CDR1 reads SGHTS; CDR2 reads YDEGEE. CDR3 size: 15 residues. In DNA, the CDR3 is TGTGCCAGCAGCTTGGAGGCTAGCGGAGCCTACGAGCAGTACTTC. This translates into CASSLEASGAYEQYF.

This chain links TRBV11-2 with TRBJ2-1; tentatively, D is TRBD2 (5 bases). Trimming removed 0 bases from V and 6 bases from J, with 12 bases in between. The germline gives CDR1 SGHAT, CDR2 FQNNGV. The CDR3 runs to 15 residues. CDR3 protein: CASSLERPRGNEQFF. The CDR3 DNA is TGTGCCAGCAGCTTAGAGAGGCCCCGGGGCAATGAGCAGTTCTTC.

The genes are TRBV2 and TRBJ1-5; D remains unclear. This CDR3 is 16 amino acids long. V shed 5 bases and J shed 2 bases, with 16 bases lying between them. Germline V CDR1 and CDR2: SNHLY, FYNNEI. CDR3 protein: CASSKEDAIGNQPQHF. In DNA form, the CDR3 reads TGTGCCAGCAGTAAGGAGGACGCTATAGGCAATCAGCCCCAGCATTTT.

V gene TRBV30 combines with J gene TRBJ1-1; no clear D gene. The CDR3 has 12 amino acids. The germline V gene encodes CDR1 GTSNPN and CDR2 SVGIG (reference sequence). V shed 4 bases and J shed 0 bases, with 6 bases lying between them. The CDR3 spells CAWIGLNTEAFF. The CDR3 nucleotides are TGTGCCTGGATCGGGTTGAACACTGAAGCTTTCTTT.

The rearrangement uses TRBV2 and TRBJ2-2; D may be TRBD1 or TRBD2 (5 bases each). Per germline, CDR1 SNHLY and CDR2 FYNNEI. This CDR3 has 12 amino acids. V was clipped by 6 bases and J by 6 bases, with 8 bases between them. DNA for the CDR3: TGTGCCAGCAGCGGGGCCGCCGGGGAGCTGTTTTTT. Amino acid sequence: CASSGAAGELFF.

The sample holds a few counts of this clone. V usage is TRBV7-7 and J usage is TRBJ2-2; D is possibly TRBD1 or TRBD2 (5 bases each). Germline V CDR1 and CDR2: SSHAT, FNYEAQ (reference sequence). This CDR3 is built from 16 residues. Trimming pared 1 base from V and 4 bases from J, leaving 13 bases between. CDR3 sequence (DNA): TGTGCCAGCAGCTTAGACGACGGGACCGCCACCGGGGAGCTGTTTTTT. This codes for CASSLDDGTATGELFF.

The V call is TRBV28, the J call TRBJ2-7; D is perhaps TRBD1 or TRBD2 (5 bases each). Per germline, CDR1 MDHEN and CDR2 SYDVKM. Trimming took off 4 bases at V and 0 bases at J, with 22 bases between the two ends. The CDR3 covers 18 residues. In DNA, the CDR3 is TGTGCCAGCAGTTGGCTTTCTTCACGGGACGCCAGCTCCTACGAGCAGTACTTC. As protein: CASSWLSSRDASSYEQYF. The entire variable domain, with the rest obtained from reference TRBV28 and TRBJ2-7, is as follows: DVKVTQSSRYLVKRTGEKVFLECVQDMDHENMFWYRQDPGLGLRLIYFSYDVKMKEKGDIPEGYSVSREKKERFSLILESASTNQTSMYLCASSWLSSRDASSYEQYFGPGTRLTVT.

The chain's CDR3 is CASSEANTGELFF. CDR3 coding DNA: TGCGCCAGCAGCGAAGCGAACACCGGGGAGCTGTTTTTT. The chain combines TRBV4-1 with TRBJ2-2; D unresolved. The CDR3 has 13 amino acids. Germline V lookup: CDR1 MGHRA, CDR2 YSYEKL. Trimming left V 5 bases short and J 0 bases short, with 4 bases between.

The rearrangement joins TRBV30 to TRBJ2-7, with TRBD2 as a possible D gene (5 bases). Trimming took off 4 bases at V and 2 bases at J, with 9 bases between the two ends. CDR3 size: 12 residues. CDR1 is GTSNPN, CDR2 SVGIG, per germline (reference sequence). CDR3 loop: CAWTKTTYEQYF. In DNA, the CDR3 is TGTGCCTGGACGAAGACTACCTACGAGCAGTACTTC. The full variable domain, rest sourced from reference TRBV30 and TRBJ2-7, is SQTIHQWPATLVQPVGSPLSLECTVEGTSNPNLYWYRQAAGRGLQLLFYSVGIGQISSEVPQNLSASRPQDRQFILSSKKLLLSDSGFYLCAWTKTTYEQYFGPGTRLTVT.

This clone was counted only a few times. The chain recombines TRBV18 with TRBJ2-1; unclear D gene. CDR1 is KGHSH, CDR2 LQKENI, per germline. This CDR3 is 13 amino acids long. V lost 5 bases, J lost 5 bases, and 10 bases lay in between. CDR3 amino acids: CASSAGRHNEQFF. The CDR3 DNA reads TGTGCCAGCTCAGCCGGGCGACACAATGAGCAGTTCTTC.

The chain joins TRBV7-3 to TRBJ2-5, with 7 bases aligning to TRBD2. The CDR3 covers 13 residues. The V segment lost 5 bases and the J segment 3 bases; nucleotides outside the gene matches: 3. The germline V gene has CDR1 SGHTA and CDR2 FQGTGA. The CDR3 sequence: CASSPRGEETQYF. The CDR3 DNA follows: TGTGCCAGCAGCCCCCGGGGGGAAGAGACCCAGTACTTC.

The chain employs TRBV7-6 and TRBJ2-2; maybe TRBD2 (6 bases). The CDR3 runs to 19 residues. V lost 1 base and J 0 bases, leaving 18 bases between the germline ends. Germline assignment: CDR1 SGHVS and CDR2 FNYEAQ. The CDR3 here is CASSLVLTSTYTNTGELFF. In nucleotides, the CDR3 is TGTGCCAGCAGCTTAGTCCTCACTAGCACCTACACGAACACCGGGGAGCTGTTTTTT.

The gene calls are TRBV5-6 and TRBJ2-7, with TRBD1 matching over 9 bases. V lost 5 bases to trimming and J lost 0 bases; unmatched junction nucleotides: 9. Germline V lookup: CDR1 SGHDT, CDR2 YYEEEE. The CDR3 contains 16 residues. The CDR3 DNA is TGTGCCAGCAGGGGGAGTACGGGACAGGGCTCCTACGAGCAGTACTTC. Translating it yields CASRGSTGQGSYEQYF.